This is a list of T cell receptor beta chains from one sample in a study of blood T cell repertoires in COVID-19. The protocol was immunoSEQ multiplex PCR, while the TCRdb copy is restricted to in-frame clones and leaves out a portion. The repertoire holds around 290,000 clones, with around 90% as singletons. The sequencing input was PBMCs or T cells enriched from blood (not recorded which). The receptors derive from a woman in her thirties or forties who had recovered from COVID-19. CDR3s leave out the opening cysteine and the closing phenylalanine or tryptophan. A D gene is named only where the DNA matches it firmly.

j_gene: TRBJ2-2
v_gene: TRBV5-1
d_gene: -
CDR3aa: ASSLLGLLTSTGELF

j_gene: TRBJ2-5
v_gene: TRBV9
d_gene: TRBD2
CDR3aa: ASSRLAGAGETQY

j_gene: TRBJ1-1
v_gene: TRBV7-8
d_gene: -
CDR3aa: ASSLAQGSEAF

j_gene: TRBJ2-4
v_gene: TRBV7-2
d_gene: -
CDR3aa: ASSFSGAKNIQY

j_gene: TRBJ1-2
v_gene: TRBV29-1
d_gene: TRBD1
CDR3aa: SAIEGLGTGVSGYT

j_gene: TRBJ1-4
v_gene: TRBV11-2
d_gene: TRBD1
CDR3aa: ASSSRTGAEKLF

j_gene: TRBJ2-2
v_gene: TRBV18
d_gene: -
CDR3aa: ASSPPVRTGELF

j_gene: TRBJ2-1
v_gene: TRBV11-2
d_gene: TRBD2
CDR3aa: ASSLASGSYNEQF

j_gene: TRBJ1-4
v_gene: TRBV27
d_gene: TRBD1
CDR3aa: ASHKAGGEKLF

j_gene: TRBJ2-2
v_gene: TRBV25-1
d_gene: -
CDR3aa: ASRDLTVPTGELF

j_gene: TRBJ2-1
v_gene: TRBV5-1
d_gene: TRBD1
CDR3aa: ASSLVQGAYNEQF

j_gene: TRBJ2-2
v_gene: TRBV7-9
d_gene: -
CDR3aa: ASSLVSPVTGELF

j_gene: TRBJ2-1
v_gene: TRBV4-2
d_gene: -
CDR3aa: ASSQDTAASYNEQF

j_gene: TRBJ1-2
v_gene: TRBV12-3/TRBV12-4
d_gene: TRBD1
CDR3aa: ASSSGQFNT

j_gene: TRBJ2-6
v_gene: TRBV5-1
d_gene: -
CDR3aa: ASSPSSAGANVLT

j_gene: TRBJ1-4
v_gene: TRBV4-2
d_gene: TRBD1
CDR3aa: ASSAPGQTNEKLF

j_gene: TRBJ2-5
v_gene: TRBV2
d_gene: TRBD2
CDR3aa: ASTYSGTQETQY

j_gene: TRBJ1-2
v_gene: TRBV25-1
d_gene: -
CDR3aa: ASSVGLESGYT

j_gene: TRBJ2-3
v_gene: TRBV18
d_gene: -
CDR3aa: ASSPDSLDTQY

j_gene: TRBJ1-2
v_gene: TRBV7-6
d_gene: -
CDR3aa: ASSLGYDDRLNYGYT

j_gene: TRBJ2-1
v_gene: TRBV5-1
d_gene: TRBD1
CDR3aa: ASSLMVTGGYNEQF